A single sample is the source of the 7 T cell receptor beta chains below, sequenced in a study of blood T cell repertoires in COVID-19 (dated by TCRdb to the early 2020s). Libraries were built with the immunoSEQ multiplex PCR assay. In TCRdb, the immuneACCESS table is reduced to in-frame sequences with V and J assigned. These tables do not hold every clone; where another copy was compared, an unresolved V gene accounts for under half, and the others remain unexplained. Across this sample there are about 310,000 clones, with 85% to 90% seen only once. The top ten hold roughly 2.9% of the sample. Sequenced material: peripheral blood. The receptors were gathered from a woman aged 25 to 39 with COVID-19, enrolled during active disease.

This clone has only a few counts. The chain joins TRBV19 to TRBJ1-2; D is ambiguous. This CDR3 has 14 amino acids. V was cut by 5 bases and J by 2 bases, with 12 bases left in between. CDR1 is LNHDA and CDR2 is SQIVND in the germline V gene (reference sequence). CDR3 protein: CASSLLGLNYGYTF. The CDR3, as DNA: TGTGCCAGTAGTTTACTCGGTCTAAACTATGGCTACACCTTC.

This clone was recorded only once. The chain uses TRBV30 and TRBJ1-4; D is unresolved. The CDR3 has 12 amino acids. Trimming left V 2 bases short and J 7 bases short, with 8 bases between. Germline V gene lookup returns CDR1 GTSNPN and CDR2 SVGIG (reference sequence). CDR3 loop: CAWSSSSEKLFF. For the CDR3, the DNA is TGTGCCTGGAGTTCTTCCAGTGAAAAACTGTTTTTT. The full variable domain, rest sourced from reference TRBV30 and TRBJ1-4, is SQTIHQWPATLVQPVGSPLSLECTVEGTSNPNLYWYRQAAGRGLQLLFYSVGIGQISSEVPQNLSASRPQDRQFILSSKKLLLSDSGFYLCAWSSSSEKLFFGSGTQLSVL.

V gene TRBV2 combines with J gene TRBJ2-3; TRBD2 matches 13 bases. Germline loops: CDR1 SNHLY, CDR2 FYNNEI. Germline trimming cut 4 bases from V and 2 bases from J; bases unmatched to any gene: 6. There are 17 residues in the CDR3. Written as DNA, the CDR3 is TGTGCCAGCAGTGTGGGGACTAGCGGGACGCTCACAGATACGCAGTATTTT. Its translation: CASSVGTSGTLTDTQYF.

The J gene is TRBJ2-5, the V gene TRBV10-1, with 7 bases fitting TRBD1. The CDR3 spans 17 residues. Germline V gene lookup returns CDR1 WNHNN and CDR2 SYGVQD (reference sequence). The V gene end was trimmed by 0 bases and the J gene end by 5 bases; junction bases not matched to a gene: 12. The CDR3 sequence: CASSESTGPGLIETQYF. The CDR3 DNA sequence: TGCGCCAGCAGTGAGTCGACAGGGCCGGGGCTGATTGAGACCCAGTACTTC.

The chain recombines TRBV10-3 with TRBJ2-3; 10 bases map to TRBD2. The CDR3 loop spans 15 amino acids. Germline trimming cut 6 bases from V and 3 bases from J; bases unmatched to any gene: 6. CDR1 and CDR2 (germline): ENHRY, SYGVKD. The CDR3 loop is CAIRREAGGTDTQYF. The DNA for the CDR3 is TGTGCCATCAGAAGAGAAGCGGGGGGGACAGATACGCAGTATTTT.

V gene TRBV6-5 combines with J gene TRBJ1-3; possible D gene TRBD1, 6 bases. V was shortened by 6 bases and J by 3 bases, with 12 bases between the two germline ends. Per germline, CDR1 MNHEY and CDR2 SVGAGI. This CDR3 has 14 amino acids. Here the CDR3 reads CASSPQGHGNTIYF. The CDR3 DNA sequence: TGTGCCAGCAGCCCCCAGGGGCATGGAAACACCATATATTTT.

The V gene is TRBV10-2, the J gene TRBJ1-3; D might be TRBD1 (6 bases). The V and J ends lost 7 bases and 2 bases respectively, with 12 bases between them. The CDR3 extends over 14 amino acids. Germline CDR1 reads WSHSY; CDR2 reads SAAADI. CDR3 in DNA: TGCGCCAGCAAAGCAGGGGACGCTGGAAACACCATATATTTT. Amino acids: CASKAGDAGNTIYF.